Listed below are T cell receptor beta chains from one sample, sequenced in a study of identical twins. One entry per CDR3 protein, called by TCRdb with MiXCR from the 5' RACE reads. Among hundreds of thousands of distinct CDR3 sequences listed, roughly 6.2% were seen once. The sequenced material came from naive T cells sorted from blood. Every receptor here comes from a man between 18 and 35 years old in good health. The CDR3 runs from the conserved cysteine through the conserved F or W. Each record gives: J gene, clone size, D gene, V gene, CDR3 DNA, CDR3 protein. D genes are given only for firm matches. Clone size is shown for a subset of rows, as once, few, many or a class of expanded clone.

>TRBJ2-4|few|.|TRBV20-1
TGCAGTGCTAGAGCTCCGGGAGTGTCCCCCTTC
CSARAPGVSPF
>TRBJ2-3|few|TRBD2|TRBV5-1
TGCGCCAGCAGCGTTGCGGGACTAGCGACAGATACGCAGTATTTT
CASSVAGLATDTQYF
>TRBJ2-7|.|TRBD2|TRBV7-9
TGTGCCAGCAGCTTAGGGCCTGCGGGAGCTCACGAGCAGTACTTC
CASSLGPAGAHEQYF
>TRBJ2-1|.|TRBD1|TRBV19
TGTGCCAGTAGTCACTTCCCGGGACAGCCCAATGAGCAGTTCTTC
CASSHFPGQPNEQFF
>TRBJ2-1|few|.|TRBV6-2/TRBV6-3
TGTGCCAGCACTTTGTGGGGGAGCGGCAAAAGGGGGAATGAGCAGTTCTTC
CASTLWGSGKRGNEQFF
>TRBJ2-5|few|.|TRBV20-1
TGCAGTGCTAGATCGTCGGCAGACTTTCAAGAGACCCAGTACTTC
CSARSSADFQETQYF
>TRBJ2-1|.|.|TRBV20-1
TGCAGTGCTAGAGTTCTACGGGCCGTCAGCTCCTACAATGAGCAGTTCTTC
CSARVLRAVSSYNEQFF
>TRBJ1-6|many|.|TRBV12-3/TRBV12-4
TGTGCCAGCAGTGTGTGGGGGAGCTCCTATAATTCACCCCTCCACTTT
CASSVWGSSYNSPLHF
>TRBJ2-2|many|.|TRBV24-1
TGTGCCACCGAGCGGGCGGGGTCTCACACCGGGGAGCTGTTTTTT
CATERAGSHTGELFF
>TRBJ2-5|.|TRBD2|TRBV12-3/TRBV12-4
TGTGCCAACCGAAGGAAGAGACTAGCGGGGCCTACCAGGGAGACCCAGTACTTC
CANRRKRLAGPTRETQYF
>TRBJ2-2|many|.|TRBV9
TGTGCCAGCAGCGTAGATCGGGGGACCGGGGAGCTGTTTTTT
CASSVDRGTGELFF
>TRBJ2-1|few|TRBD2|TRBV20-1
TGCAGTGCTAGGGGGTCGGTAGCGGGAGGATTGGTCGCTTACAATGAGCAGTTCTTC
CSARGSVAGGLVAYNEQFF
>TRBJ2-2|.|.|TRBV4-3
TGCGCCAGCAGCCAAGAGCTGGCCGGGGAGCTGTTTTTT
CASSQELAGELFF
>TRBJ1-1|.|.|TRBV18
TGTGCCAGCTCACCTTATTCGGACAGTGAAGCTTTCTTT
CASSPYSDSEAFF
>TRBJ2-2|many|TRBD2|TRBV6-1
TGTGCCAGCAGTGAGACTAGCGTGAGCACCGGGGAGCTGTTTTTT
CASSETSVSTGELFF
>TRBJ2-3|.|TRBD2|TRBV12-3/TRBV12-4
TGTGCCAGCAGTTTAGCGATAGCGGGACTCACAGATACGCAGTATTTT
CASSLAIAGLTDTQYF
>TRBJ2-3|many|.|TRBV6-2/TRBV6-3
TGTGCCAGCAGTTATATGGGCAAGTGGATCACAGATACGCAGTATTTT
CASSYMGKWITDTQYF
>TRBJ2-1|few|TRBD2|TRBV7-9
TGTGCCAGCAGCCACCGACTAGCGATTTACAATGAGCAGTTCTTC
CASSHRLAIYNEQFF
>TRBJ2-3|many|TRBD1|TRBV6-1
TGTGCCAGCAGTCCCGACAGGGGCGACACAGATACGCAGTATTTT
CASSPDRGDTDTQYF
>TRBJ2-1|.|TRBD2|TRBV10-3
TGTGCCATCAGTGAAAGCGGGAGTCAGTACAATGAGCAGTTCTTC
CAISESGSQYNEQFF
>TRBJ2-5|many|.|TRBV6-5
TGTGCCAGCAGTTACAGGCCACAAGAGACCCAGTACTTC
CASSYRPQETQYF
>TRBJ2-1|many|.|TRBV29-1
TGCAGCGTCAGAACTAGTCCCCCATTATACAATGAGCAGTTCTTC
CSVRTSPPLYNEQFF
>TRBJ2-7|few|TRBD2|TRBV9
TGTGCCAGCAGCGTAGCAGCTAGCGGGAGGTCTTACGAGCAGTACTTC
CASSVAASGRSYEQYF
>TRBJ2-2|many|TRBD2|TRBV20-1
TGCAGTGCTAGGCTTGGATCCAGCGGGAGCTCCGGGGAGCTGTTTTTT
CSARLGSSGSSGELFF
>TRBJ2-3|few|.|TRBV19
TGTGCCAGTAGTATACTGAGGGGCTTTGGAGATACGCAGTATTTT
CASSILRGFGDTQYF
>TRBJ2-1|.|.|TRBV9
TGTGCCAGCGGAACCGGGAGACAGTTCTTC
CASGTGRQFF